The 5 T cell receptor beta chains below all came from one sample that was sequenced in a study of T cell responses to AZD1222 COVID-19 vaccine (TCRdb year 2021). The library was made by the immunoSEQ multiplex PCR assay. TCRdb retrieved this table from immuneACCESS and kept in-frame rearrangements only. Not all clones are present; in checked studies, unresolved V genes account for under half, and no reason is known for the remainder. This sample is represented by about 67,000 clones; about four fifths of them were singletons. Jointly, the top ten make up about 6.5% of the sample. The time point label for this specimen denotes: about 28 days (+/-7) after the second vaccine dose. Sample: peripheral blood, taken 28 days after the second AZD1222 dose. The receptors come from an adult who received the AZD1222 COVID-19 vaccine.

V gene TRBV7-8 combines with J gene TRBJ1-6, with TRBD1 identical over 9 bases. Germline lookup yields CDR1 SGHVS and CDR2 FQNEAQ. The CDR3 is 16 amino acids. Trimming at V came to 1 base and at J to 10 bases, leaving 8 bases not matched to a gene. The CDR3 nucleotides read TGTGCCAGCAGCTTAGGGGACAGGGTTGGAAGATCACCCCTCCACTTT. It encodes CASSLGDRVGRSPLHF.

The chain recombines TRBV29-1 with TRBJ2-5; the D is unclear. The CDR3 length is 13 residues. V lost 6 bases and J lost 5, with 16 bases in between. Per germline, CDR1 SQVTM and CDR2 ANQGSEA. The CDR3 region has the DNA TGCAGCGTAGCCCGAAACTTGGGGGAGACCCAGTACTTC. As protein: CSVARNLGETQYF.

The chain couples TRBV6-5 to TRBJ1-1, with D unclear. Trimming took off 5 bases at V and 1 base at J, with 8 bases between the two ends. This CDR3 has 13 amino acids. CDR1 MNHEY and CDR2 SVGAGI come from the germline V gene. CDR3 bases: TGTGCCAGCAGTCGGGCGTCGAACACTGAAGCTTTCTTT. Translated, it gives CASSRASNTEAFF.

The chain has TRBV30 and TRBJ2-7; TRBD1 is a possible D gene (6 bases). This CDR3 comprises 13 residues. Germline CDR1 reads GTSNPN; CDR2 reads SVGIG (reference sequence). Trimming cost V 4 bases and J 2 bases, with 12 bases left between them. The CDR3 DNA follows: TGTGCCTGGAACAGGGTGGGGGCCTACGAGCAGTACTTC. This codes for CAWNRVGAYEQYF.

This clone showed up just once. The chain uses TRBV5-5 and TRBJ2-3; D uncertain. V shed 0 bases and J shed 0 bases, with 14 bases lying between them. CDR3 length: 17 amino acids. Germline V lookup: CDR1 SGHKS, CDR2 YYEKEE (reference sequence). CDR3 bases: TGTGCCAGCAGCTTGGGTCACAAGGCGGCTAGCACAGATACGCAGTATTTT. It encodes CASSLGHKAASTDTQYF. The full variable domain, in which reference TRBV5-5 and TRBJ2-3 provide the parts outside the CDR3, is DAGVTQSPTHLIKTRGQQVTLRCSPISGHKSVSWYQQVLGQGPQFIFQYYEKEERGRGNFPDRFSARQFPNYSSELNVNALLLGDSALYLCASSLGHKAASTDTQYFGPGTRLTVL.